Listed below are T cell receptor beta chains from one sample, sequenced in a study of cytomegalovirus exposure and HLA in healthy donors. The method was immunoSEQ multiplex PCR; TCRdb's version includes in-frame clones alone and lacks a portion of them. This table has 150,000 or so clones, approximately 71% appearing once. Sequenced: PBMCs. The receptors come from a man aged 18-30 years in good health and CMV-seropositive. The conserved cysteine and the conserved F or W are not part of the CDR3 here. The order of the fields is J gene, V gene, CDR3 protein.

TRBJ2-7	TRBV30	AWKISAGGDEQY
TRBJ1-5	TRBV11-2	ASSAGSYSNQPQH
TRBJ1-1	TRBV27	ASSKTGDTEAF
TRBJ2-7	TRBV27	ASRYESSYEQY
TRBJ1-1	TRBV30	AWSVQRYTEAF
TRBJ2-2	TRBV7-9	ASSLGGGDTGELF
TRBJ2-3	TRBV11-2	ASSPSSGRNTQY
TRBJ2-1	TRBV7-8	ASSLVVRDNEQF
TRBJ2-1	TRBV19	ASSALAASNNEQF
TRBJ2-7	TRBV28	ASSPLRDSDYEQY
TRBJ1-2	TRBV21-1	ASSKPLNVSYGYT
TRBJ1-2	TRBV29-1	SVEPMDRGRDYGYT
TRBJ2-3	TRBV10-1	ASSEETADTQY
TRBJ2-5	TRBV19	ASSIGAGTGPQETQY
TRBJ2-7	TRBV28	ASNTGGYEQY
TRBJ2-5	TRBV7-2	ASSLATMETQY
TRBJ1-6	TRBV25-1	ASSDTRSSYNSPLH
TRBJ2-1	TRBV28	ASSFAGTSGSNEQF
TRBJ2-2	TRBV5-4	ASSLGLAANTGELF
TRBJ1-2	TRBV19	ASSIGHNYGYT
TRBJ2-5	TRBV25-1	ASRRPGLAGVQETQY
TRBJ2-7	TRBV23-1	ASSQSVHREAYEQY
TRBJ2-1	TRBV27	ASSSGTGGYYNEQF
TRBJ1-4	TRBV7-8	ASSIRGLATNEKLF
TRBJ2-3	TRBV10-3	AISRPSGGVGWDTQY
TRBJ2-1	TRBV9	ASSLPSGEGSYNEQF
-	TRBV2	ASSGTGAMAYEQY
TRBJ1-5	TRBV28	ASSPAGITEAIKPQH
TRBJ2-7	TRBV19	ASSTQVVSYEQY
TRBJ1-2	TRBV28	ASTTGIYGYT
TRBJ2-7	TRBV2	ASSAGLVYEQY
TRBJ2-3	TRBV4-1	ASSPLPSGRTDTQY
TRBJ2-7	TRBV28	ASSSGTPSSYEQY
TRBJ2-3	TRBV5-1	ASSPGLAGYTDTQY
TRBJ2-1	TRBV5-6	ASSLAEPSGRRSYNEQF
TRBJ2-1	TRBV19	ATRTGLAANRPYNEQF
TRBJ2-1	TRBV19	ASSTDSSYNEQF
TRBJ1-5	TRBV5-1	ASSQGTRVGEPQH
TRBJ1-6	TRBV5-1	ASSPTVGGSPLH
TRBJ2-7	TRBV30	AWSVRRVGLEQY
TRBJ1-1	TRBV6-6	ASRIKSYTEAF
TRBJ1-1	TRBV29-1	SAHRGGNTEAF
TRBJ2-6	TRBV6-5	ASTRYPSGANVLT
TRBJ2-5	TRBV28	ASSGGNRGSGETQY
TRBJ2-7	TRBV28	ASSPTSGKYEQY
TRBJ1-2	TRBV28	ASSAEGYT
TRBJ2-5	TRBV29-1	SVTQGAGETQY
TRBJ2-3	TRBV6-1	ASSEIPLAADTQY
TRBJ1-1	TRBV5-6	ASSLRTGGTEAF
TRBJ2-1	TRBV12-1	ASSGTHPGNEQF
TRBJ1-1	TRBV27	ASSMGRGLGTEAF
TRBJ2-5	TRBV14	ASSPQRTSGSETQY
TRBJ2-2	TRBV7-3	ASSLTGTSGLGELF